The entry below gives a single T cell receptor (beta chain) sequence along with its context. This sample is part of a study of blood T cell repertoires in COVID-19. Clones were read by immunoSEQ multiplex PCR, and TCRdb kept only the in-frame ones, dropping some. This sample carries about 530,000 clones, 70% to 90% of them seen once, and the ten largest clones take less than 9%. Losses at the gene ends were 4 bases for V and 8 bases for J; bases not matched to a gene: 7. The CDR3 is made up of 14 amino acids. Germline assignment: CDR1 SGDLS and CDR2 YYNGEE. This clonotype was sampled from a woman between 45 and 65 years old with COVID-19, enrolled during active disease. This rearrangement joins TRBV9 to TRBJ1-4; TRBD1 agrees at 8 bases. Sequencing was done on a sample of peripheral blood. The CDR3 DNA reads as TGTGCCAGCAGCTGGGGGACAGGAGGAGAAAAACTGTTTTTT. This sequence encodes CASSWGTGGEKLFF.